This entry lists 11 T cell receptor beta chains sequenced from one sample in a study of immune heterogeneity within non-small cell lung tumors. Using 32 V and 13 J primers, multiplex PCR amplified TCR beta CDR3. One entry per CDR3 protein results from TCRdb running MiXCR on the multiplex PCR reads. This table has over 30,000 distinct CDR3 sequences, about 30% appearing once. Template input was genomic DNA from bulk tumor (around 630 ng per sample). Biopsies that were spaced far apart were taken, several per primary tumor, during surgery. The study cohort was described as untreated, and its members had newly diagnosed non-small cell lung cancer. They went on to have curative surgery. Sample: lung tumor tissue. Receptor source: a man aged 40-55 years with non-small cell lung cancer.

This clonotype was detected only once. The chain couples TRBV20-1 to TRBJ1-1; no clear D gene. CDR1 is DFQATT and CDR2 is SNEGSKA in the germline V gene (reference sequence). The CDR3 loop spans 14 amino acids. V was clipped by 2 bases and J by 5 bases, with 15 bases between them. The DNA for the CDR3 is TGCAGTGCTAGACCCGCCCGAGAAGTTACTGAAGCTTTCTTT. Protein sequence: CSARPAREVTEAFF.

This clonotype was detected only a few times. The rearrangement joins TRBV27 to TRBJ2-3; possibly TRBD1 for D (5 bases). This CDR3 has 11 amino acids. V was trimmed by 6 bases and J by 8 bases, leaving 9 bases between them. Germline CDR1 is MNHEY and CDR2 is SMNVEV (reference sequence). As DNA, the CDR3 is TGTGCCAGCAGATCAGGGCTTACGCAGTATTTT. Translation: CASRSGLTQYF.

V is TRBV14 and J is TRBJ2-1; TRBD2 matches at 8 bases. V was clipped by 4 bases and J by 7 bases; unmatched bases: 9. Per germline, CDR1 SGHDN and CDR2 FVKESK. The CDR3 length is 15 residues. The CDR3 loop is CASSPQGLGGNEQFF. The CDR3 coding sequence is TGTGCCAGCAGCCCCCAGGGACTAGGGGGGAATGAGCAGTTCTTC.

About this clonotype: A much larger clone sits a single nucleotide away, making a read error possible. This chain uses TRBV11-2 with TRBJ2-2; TRBD2 is a possible D gene (5 bases). There are 15 residues in the CDR3. Per germline, CDR1 SGHAT and CDR2 FQNNGV. The DNA of the CDR3 is TGTGCCAGCAGCCACACGGATTCGAACACCGGGGAGCCGTTTTTT. It codes for CASSHTDSNTGEPFF.

The chain recombines TRBV11-1 with TRBJ2-1; no firm D call. CDR1 and CDR2 (germline): SGHAT, FQDESV (reference sequence). V gave up 9 bases and J gave up 2 bases, with 14 bases separating them. The CDR3 sequence is 14 residues long. CDR3 region: CASMVGRTYNEQFF. The CDR3 DNA sequence: TGTGCCAGTATGGTGGGAAGGACCTACAATGAGCAGTTCTTC.

This clonotype was seen only once. A clone one base away is much larger, so this may be a read error. V is TRBV13 and J is TRBJ1-4; unclear D gene. Per germline, CDR1 PRHDT and CDR2 FYEKMQ (reference sequence). Trimming took off 5 bases at V and 8 bases at J, with 18 bases between the two ends. The CDR3 is made up of 15 amino acids. As DNA, the CDR3 is TGTGCCAGCAGCGCCCGCTGCTTGATAGGGGAAAAACTGTTTTTT. This sequence encodes CASSARCLIGEKLFF.

The rearrangement joins TRBV24-1 to TRBJ2-5; 9 bases line up with TRBD1. V lost 4 bases to trimming and J lost 5 bases; unmatched junction nucleotides: 4. This CDR3 contains 14 residues. Germline-derived CDR1 and CDR2 are KGHDR and SFDVKD. Here the CDR3 reads CATSEDRGGETQYF. CDR3 DNA sequence: TGTGCCACCAGTGAGGACAGGGGCGGGGAGACCCAGTACTTC.

The chain joins TRBV27 to TRBJ2-1; 12 bases are shared with TRBD2. The CDR3 runs to 18 residues. With V trimmed by 4 bases and J by 5 bases, 12 bases remained unmatched. CDR1 is MNHEY and CDR2 is SMNVEV in the germline V gene (reference sequence). CDR3 DNA sequence: TGTGCCAGCAGTTCCCGGGGGGCTAGCGGGAGGGCAAACAATGAGCAGTTCTTC. It translates to CASSSRGASGRANNEQFF.

At least ten counts were recorded for this clonotype. This chain links TRBV20-1 with TRBJ2-1; TRBD2 matches 9 bases. The CDR3 covers 15 residues. CDR1 and CDR2 from the germline V gene are DFQATT and SNEGSKA (reference sequence). Trimming cost V 1 base and J 2 bases; bases outside gene matches: 3. CDR3 sequence (DNA): TGCAGTGCTAGAGGCGCTAGCGGGACCTACAATGAGCAGTTCTTC. Protein sequence: CSARGASGTYNEQFF.

This clonotype was observed a few times. V gene TRBV5-1 combines with J gene TRBJ2-2; D gene unclear. This CDR3 has 15 amino acids. The germline gives CDR1 SGHRS, CDR2 YFSETQ. V was clipped by 6 bases and J by 2 bases, with 14 bases between them. CDR3 DNA sequence: TGCGCCAGCAAGGTAGAGACACACAACACCGGGGAGCTGTTTTTT. Protein product: CASKVETHNTGELFF.

This clonotype was picked up a small number of times. V is TRBV7-9 and J is TRBJ1-3; 8 nucleotides match TRBD1. CDR1 is SEHNR, CDR2 FQNEAQ, per germline (reference sequence). The CDR3 has 15 amino acids. V shed 1 base, J shed 5 bases, and the junction held 4 bases outside the gene matches. CDR3 loop: CASSLGQGARNTIYF. The DNA of the CDR3 is TGTGCCAGCAGCTTAGGTCAGGGGGCCAGAAACACCATATATTTT.